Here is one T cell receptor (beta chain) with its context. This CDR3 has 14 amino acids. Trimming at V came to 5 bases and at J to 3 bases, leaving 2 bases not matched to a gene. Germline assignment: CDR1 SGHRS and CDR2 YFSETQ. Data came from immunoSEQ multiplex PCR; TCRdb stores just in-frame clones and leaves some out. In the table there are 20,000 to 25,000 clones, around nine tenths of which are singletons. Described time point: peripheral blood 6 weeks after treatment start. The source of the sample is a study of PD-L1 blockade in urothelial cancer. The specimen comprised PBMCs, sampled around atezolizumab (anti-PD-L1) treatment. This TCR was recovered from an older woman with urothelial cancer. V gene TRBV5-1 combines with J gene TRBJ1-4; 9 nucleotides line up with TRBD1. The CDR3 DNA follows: TGCGCCAGCAGACAGGGGGCAGCTAATGAAAAACTGTTTTTT. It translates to CASRQGAANEKLFF.